This paragraph covers one TCR beta chain sequence. Antigen: not known. The table came from immunoSEQ multiplex PCR; TCRdb's copy has only in-frame clones and leaves some out. The data hold approximately 150,000 clones, with approximately 90% observed a single time. The record originates from a study of T cell responses to AZD1222 COVID-19 vaccine. Study-wide results and caveats: Repertoire sampling was restricted to post-peak T cell response timepoints. The donor cohort was predominantly white British with a female majority, and clonal diversity may have been underestimated. Only 6 or 7 AZD1222 recipients tested seropositive at baseline. Spike as a whole was targeted by vaccine-associated CD4 TCRs, dominant at 160-218 and 743-854.

The origin of this receptor is an adult in good health. The sample in question was peripheral blood, obtained on day 0 of AZD1222 vaccination.

CDR3 protein: CASSSRWAGELFF. The CDR3 nucleotides are TGTGCCAGCAGCTCCCGCTGGGCCGGGGAGCTGTTTTTT. The chain has TRBV7-2 and TRBJ2-2; the D is unclear. Germline CDR1 SGHTA, CDR2 FQGNSA. The CDR3 has 13 amino acids. The V gene lost 4 bases and the J gene lost 6 bases, with 9 bases spanning the gap. Based on the CDR3 plus reference TRBV7-2 and TRBJ2-2, the full variable domain is GAGVSQSPSNKVTEKGKDVELRCDPISGHTALYWYRQSLGQGLEFLIYFQGNSAPDKSGLPSDRFSAERTGGSVSTLTIQRTQQEDSAVYLCASSSRWAGELFFGEGSRLTVL.